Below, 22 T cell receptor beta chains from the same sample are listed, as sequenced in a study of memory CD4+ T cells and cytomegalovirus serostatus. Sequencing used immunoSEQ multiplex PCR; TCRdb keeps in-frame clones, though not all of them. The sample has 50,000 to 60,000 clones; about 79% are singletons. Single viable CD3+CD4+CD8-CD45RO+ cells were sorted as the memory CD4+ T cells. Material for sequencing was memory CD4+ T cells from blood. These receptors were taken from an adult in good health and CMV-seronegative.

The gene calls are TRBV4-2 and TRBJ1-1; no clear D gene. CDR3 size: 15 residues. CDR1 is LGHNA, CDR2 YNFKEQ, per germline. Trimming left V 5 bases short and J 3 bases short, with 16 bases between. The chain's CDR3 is CASSTGQNRDTEAFF. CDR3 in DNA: TGTGCCAGCAGCACGGGCCAGAACCGGGACACTGAAGCTTTCTTT.

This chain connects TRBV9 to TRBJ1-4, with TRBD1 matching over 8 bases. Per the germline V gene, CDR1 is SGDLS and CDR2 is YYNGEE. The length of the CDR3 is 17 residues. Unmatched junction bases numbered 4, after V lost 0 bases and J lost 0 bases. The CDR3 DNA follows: TGTGCCAGCAGCGTAGGACAGGGGATGACAACTAATGAAAAACTGTTTTTT. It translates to CASSVGQGMTTNEKLFF. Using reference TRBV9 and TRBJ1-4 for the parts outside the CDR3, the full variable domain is DSGVTQTPKHLITATGQRVTLRCSPRSGDLSVYWYQQSLDQGLQFLIQYYNGEERAKGNILERFSAQQFPDLHSELNLSSLELGDSALYFCASSVGQGMTTNEKLFFGSGTQLSVL.

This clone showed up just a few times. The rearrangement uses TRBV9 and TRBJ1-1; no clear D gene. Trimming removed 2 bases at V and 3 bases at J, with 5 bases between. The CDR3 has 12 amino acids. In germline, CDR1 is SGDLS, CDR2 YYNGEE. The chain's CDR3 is CASSVGDTEAFF. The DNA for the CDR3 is TGTGCCAGCAGCGTCGGGGACACTGAAGCTTTCTTT.

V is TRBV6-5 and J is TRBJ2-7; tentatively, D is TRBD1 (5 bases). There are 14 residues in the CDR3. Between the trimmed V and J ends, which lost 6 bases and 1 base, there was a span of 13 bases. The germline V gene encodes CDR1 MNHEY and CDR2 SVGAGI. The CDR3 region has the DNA TGTGCCAGCAGCCGACAGCGAACGTCCTACGAGCAGTACTTC. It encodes CASSRQRTSYEQYF.

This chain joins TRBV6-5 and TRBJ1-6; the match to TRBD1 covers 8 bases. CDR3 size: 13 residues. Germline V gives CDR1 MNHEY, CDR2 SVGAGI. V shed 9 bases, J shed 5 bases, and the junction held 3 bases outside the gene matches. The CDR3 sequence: CASRQGNNSPLHF. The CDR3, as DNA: TGTGCCAGTAGACAGGGGAATAATTCACCCCTCCACTTT.

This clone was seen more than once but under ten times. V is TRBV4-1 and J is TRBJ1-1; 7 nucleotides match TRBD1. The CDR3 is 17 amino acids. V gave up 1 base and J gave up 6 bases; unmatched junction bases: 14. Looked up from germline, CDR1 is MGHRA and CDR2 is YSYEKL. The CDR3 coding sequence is TGCGCCAGCAGCCAAGCCACCCTGGACAGGAAGAGGCCTGAAGCTTTCTTT. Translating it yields CASSQATLDRKRPEAFF.

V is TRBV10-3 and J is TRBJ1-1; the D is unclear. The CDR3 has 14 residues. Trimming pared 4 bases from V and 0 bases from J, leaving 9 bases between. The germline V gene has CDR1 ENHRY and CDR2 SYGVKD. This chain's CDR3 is CAISGGVMNTEAFF. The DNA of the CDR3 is TGTGCCATCAGTGGGGGTGTGATGAACACTGAAGCTTTCTTT.

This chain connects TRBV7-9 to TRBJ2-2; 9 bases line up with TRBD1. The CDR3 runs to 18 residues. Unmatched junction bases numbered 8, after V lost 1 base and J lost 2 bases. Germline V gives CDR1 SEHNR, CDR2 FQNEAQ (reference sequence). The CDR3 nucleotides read TGTGCCAGCAGCTTAGACCCCCCGGGACAGGGAAACACCGGGGAGCTGTTTTTT. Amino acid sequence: CASSLDPPGQGNTGELFF. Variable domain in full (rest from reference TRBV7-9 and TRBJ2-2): DTGVSQNPRHKITKRGQNVTFRCDPISEHNRLYWYRQTLGQGPEFLTYFQNEAQLEKSRLLSDRFSAERPKGSFSTLEIQRTEQGDSAMYLCASSLDPPGQGNTGELFFGEGSRLTVL.

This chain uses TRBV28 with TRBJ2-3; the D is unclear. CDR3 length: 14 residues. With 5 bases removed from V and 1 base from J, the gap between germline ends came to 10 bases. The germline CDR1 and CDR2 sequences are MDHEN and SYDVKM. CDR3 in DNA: TGTGCCAGCAGTAACCGACCGGGCACAGATACGCAGTATTTT. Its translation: CASSNRPGTDTQYF.

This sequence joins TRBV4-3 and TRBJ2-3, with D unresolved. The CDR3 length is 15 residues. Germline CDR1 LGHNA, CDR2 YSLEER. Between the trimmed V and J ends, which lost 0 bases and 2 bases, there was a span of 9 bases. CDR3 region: CASSQEGLPTDTQYF. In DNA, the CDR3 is TGCGCCAGCAGCCAAGAAGGGCTTCCCACAGATACGCAGTATTTT.

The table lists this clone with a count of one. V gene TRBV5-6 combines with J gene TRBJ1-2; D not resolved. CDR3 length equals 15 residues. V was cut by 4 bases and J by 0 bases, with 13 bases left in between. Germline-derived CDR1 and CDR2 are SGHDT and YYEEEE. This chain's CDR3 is CASSVRRGSNYGYTF. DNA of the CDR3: TGTGCCAGCAGCGTCCGGCGAGGGTCTAACTATGGCTACACCTTC.

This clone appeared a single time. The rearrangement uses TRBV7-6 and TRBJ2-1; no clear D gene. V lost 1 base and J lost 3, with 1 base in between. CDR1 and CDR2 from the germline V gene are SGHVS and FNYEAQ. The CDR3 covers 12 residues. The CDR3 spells CASSLGYNEQFF. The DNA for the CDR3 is TGTGCCAGCAGCTTAGGCTACAATGAGCAGTTCTTC.

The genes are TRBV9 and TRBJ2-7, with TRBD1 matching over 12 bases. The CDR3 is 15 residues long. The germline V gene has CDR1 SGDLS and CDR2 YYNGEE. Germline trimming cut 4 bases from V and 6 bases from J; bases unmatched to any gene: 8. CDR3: CASSSSGTGGGEQYF. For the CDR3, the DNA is TGTGCCAGCAGCTCCTCCGGGACAGGGGGCGGCGAGCAGTACTTC. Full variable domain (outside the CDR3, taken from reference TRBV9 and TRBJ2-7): DSGVTQTPKHLITATGQRVTLRCSPRSGDLSVYWYQQSLDQGLQFLIQYYNGEERAKGNILERFSAQQFPDLHSELNLSSLELGDSALYFCASSSSGTGGGEQYFGPGTRLTVT.

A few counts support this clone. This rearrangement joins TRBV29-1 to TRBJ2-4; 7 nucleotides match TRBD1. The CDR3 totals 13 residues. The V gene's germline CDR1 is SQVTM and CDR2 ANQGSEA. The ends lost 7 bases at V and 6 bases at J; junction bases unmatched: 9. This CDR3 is CSATGAGVNIQYF. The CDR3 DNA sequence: TGCAGCGCAACAGGGGCCGGAGTAAACATTCAGTACTTC.

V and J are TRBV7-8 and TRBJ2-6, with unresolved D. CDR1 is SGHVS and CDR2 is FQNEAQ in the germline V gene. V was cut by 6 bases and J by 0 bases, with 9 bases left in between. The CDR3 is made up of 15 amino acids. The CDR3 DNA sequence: TGTGCCAGCAGGCCTGACCGCTCTGGGGCCAACGTCCTGACTTTC. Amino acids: CASRPDRSGANVLTF.

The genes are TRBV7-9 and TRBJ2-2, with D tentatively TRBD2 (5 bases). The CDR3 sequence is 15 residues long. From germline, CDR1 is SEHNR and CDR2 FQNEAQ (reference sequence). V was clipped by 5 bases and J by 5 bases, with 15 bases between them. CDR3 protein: CASSLSLAETGELFF. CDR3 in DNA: TGTGCCAGCAGCCTGTCCCTAGCCGAGACCGGGGAGCTGTTTTTT.

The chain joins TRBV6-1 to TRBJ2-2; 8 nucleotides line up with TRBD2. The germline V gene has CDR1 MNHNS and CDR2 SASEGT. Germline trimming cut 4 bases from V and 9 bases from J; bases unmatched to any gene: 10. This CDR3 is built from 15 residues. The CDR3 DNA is TGTGCCAGCAGTGTTCGGGGGGGCTCGGGCCGGGAGCTGTTTTTT. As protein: CASSVRGGSGRELFF.

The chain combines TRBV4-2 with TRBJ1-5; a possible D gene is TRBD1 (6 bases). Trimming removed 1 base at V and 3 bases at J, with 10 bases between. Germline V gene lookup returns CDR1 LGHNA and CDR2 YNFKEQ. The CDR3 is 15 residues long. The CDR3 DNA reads TGTGCCAGCAGCCAAGCCGGGACACCCAATCAGCCCCAGCATTTT. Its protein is CASSQAGTPNQPQHF.

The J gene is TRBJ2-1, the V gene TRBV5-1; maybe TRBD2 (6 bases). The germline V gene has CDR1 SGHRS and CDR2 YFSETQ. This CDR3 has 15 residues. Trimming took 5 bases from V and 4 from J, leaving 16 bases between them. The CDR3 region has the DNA TGCGCCAGCAGACCAGAGGAGGGGAGATACAATGAGCAGTTCTTC. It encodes CASRPEEGRYNEQFF.

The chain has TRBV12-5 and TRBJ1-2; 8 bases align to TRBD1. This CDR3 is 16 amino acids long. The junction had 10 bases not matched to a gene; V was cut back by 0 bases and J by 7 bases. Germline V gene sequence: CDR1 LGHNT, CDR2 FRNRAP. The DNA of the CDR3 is TGTGCTAGTGGTTTGGTGATGACAGGGGCCGTAGGTGGCTACACCTTC. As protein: CASGLVMTGAVGGYTF.

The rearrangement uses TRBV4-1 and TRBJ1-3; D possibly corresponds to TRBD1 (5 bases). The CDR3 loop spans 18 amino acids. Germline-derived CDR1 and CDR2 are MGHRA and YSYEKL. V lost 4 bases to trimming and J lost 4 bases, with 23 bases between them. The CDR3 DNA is TGCGCCAGCAGCCCGGGGGGGTCTGCAGGGCTCGCCGGAAACACCATATATTTT. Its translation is CASSPGGSAGLAGNTIYF.

The CDR3 DNA sequence: TGTGCCAGCAGTGAACGGTACAGGGGTTCCTATGGCTACACCTTC. It is translated as CASSERYRGSYGYTF. The chain combines TRBV6-1 with TRBJ1-2, with 7 bases that match TRBD1. The germline CDR1 and CDR2 sequences are MNHNS and SASEGT. J was trimmed by 4 bases and V by 2 bases; bases with no gene match: 7. This CDR3 spans 15 amino acids.